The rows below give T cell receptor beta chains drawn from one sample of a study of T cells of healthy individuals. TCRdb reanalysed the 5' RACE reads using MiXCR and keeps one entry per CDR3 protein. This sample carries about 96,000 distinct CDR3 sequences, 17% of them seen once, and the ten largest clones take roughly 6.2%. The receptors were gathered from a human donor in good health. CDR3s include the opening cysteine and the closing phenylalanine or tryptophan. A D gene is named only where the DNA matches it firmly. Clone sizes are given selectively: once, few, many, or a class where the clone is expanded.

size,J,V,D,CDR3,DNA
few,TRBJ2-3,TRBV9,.,CASSVGTFSDTQYF,TGTGCCAGCAGCGTAGGGACCTTTTCGGATACGCAGTATTTT
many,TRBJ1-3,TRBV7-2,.,CASSWSAGAGNTIYF,TGTGCCAGCAGCTGGTCGGCAGGGGCCGGAAACACCATATATTTT
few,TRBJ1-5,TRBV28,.,CASSKRGEYQPQHF,TGTGCCAGCAGCAAGAGGGGCGAGTATCAGCCCCAGCATTTT
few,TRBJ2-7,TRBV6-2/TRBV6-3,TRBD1,CASTRTGGRSSYEQYF,TGTGCCAGCACCAGGACAGGGGGTCGATCCTCCTACGAGCAGTACTTC
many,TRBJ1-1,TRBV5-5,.,CASRDTGWAMAEAFF,TGTGCCAGCAGGGATACAGGGTGGGCCATGGCTGAAGCTTTCTTT
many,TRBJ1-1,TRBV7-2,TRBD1,CASSLEDRKAFF,TGTGCCAGCAGCTTAGAGGACAGGAAAGCTTTCTTT
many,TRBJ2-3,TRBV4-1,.,CASSQDPGPRVTDTQYF,TGCGCCAGCAGCCAAGATCCGGGACCGCGTGTCACAGATACGCAGTATTTT
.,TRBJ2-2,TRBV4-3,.,CASSQESPGLTGELFF,TGCGCCAGCAGCCAAGAATCCCCAGGGTTAACCGGGGAGCTGTTTTTT
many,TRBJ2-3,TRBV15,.,CATSRVSGVADTQYF,TGTGCCACCAGCAGAGTCTCCGGGGTAGCAGATACGCAGTATTTT
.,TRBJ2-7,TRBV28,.,CASSLQGFYEQYF,TGTGCCAGCAGCTTACAGGGATTCTACGAGCAGTACTTC
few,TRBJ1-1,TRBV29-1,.,CSVAAEVSTEAFF,TGCAGCGTTGCAGCGGAGGTTAGCACTGAAGCTTTCTTT
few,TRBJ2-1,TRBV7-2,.,CASSLAKGAGAEQFF,TGTGCCAGCAGCTTAGCGAAGGGGGCGGGGGCTGAGCAGTTCTTC
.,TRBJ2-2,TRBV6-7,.,CARVGELFF,TGTGCCCGCGTCGGGGAGCTGTTTTTT
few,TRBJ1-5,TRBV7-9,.,CASSYTREPFSNQPQHF,TGTGCCAGCAGCTACACAAGGGAGCCTTTTAGCAATCAGCCCCAGCATTTT
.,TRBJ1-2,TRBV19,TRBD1,CASSIGTDYGYTF,TGTGCCAGTAGTATCGGGACAGATTATGGCTACACCTTC
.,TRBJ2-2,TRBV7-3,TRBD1,CASSERQGRELFF,TGTGCCAGCAGCGAACGACAGGGCCGGGAGCTGTTTTTT
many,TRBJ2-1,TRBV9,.,CASSVAGTGMGAYNEQFF,TGTGCCAGCAGCGTAGCTGGTACTGGGATGGGAGCCTACAATGAGCAGTTCTTC
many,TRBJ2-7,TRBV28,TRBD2,CASTVGTSEQYF,TGTGCCAGCACGGTTGGGACTAGCGAGCAGTACTTC
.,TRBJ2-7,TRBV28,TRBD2,CASSFPGLADEQYF,TGTGCCAGCAGTTTCCCGGGACTAGCCGACGAGCAGTACTTC
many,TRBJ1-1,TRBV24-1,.,CATSEGNTEAFF,TGTGCCACCAGTGAGGGGAACACTGAAGCTTTCTTT
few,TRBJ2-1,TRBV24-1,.,CATSDLPSEQFF,TGTGCCACCAGTGATTTACCGTCTGAGCAGTTCTTC
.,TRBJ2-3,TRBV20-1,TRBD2,CSAERLAPSTDTQYF,TGCAGTGCAGAAAGACTAGCGCCTAGCACAGATACGCAGTATTTT
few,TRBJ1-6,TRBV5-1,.,CASSRNTGSPLHF,TGCGCCAGCAGCCGCAATACGGGTTCACCCCTCCACTTT
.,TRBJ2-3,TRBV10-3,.,CAISPDYPTDTQYF,TGTGCCATCAGTCCGGACTACCCCACAGATACGCAGTATTTT
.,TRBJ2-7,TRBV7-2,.,CASGGFSYEQYF,TGTGCCTCGGGCGGGTTCTCCTACGAGCAGTACTTC
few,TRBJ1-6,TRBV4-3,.,CASSQERAHSSPLHF,TGCGCCAGCAGCCAAGAGAGGGCTCACAGTTCACCCCTCCACTTT
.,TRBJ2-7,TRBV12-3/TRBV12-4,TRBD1,CASIGGQGGEQHF,TGTGCCAGCATCGGCGGACAGGGTGGCGAGCAGCACTTC
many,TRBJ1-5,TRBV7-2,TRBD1,CASSRTGVDQPQHF,TGTGCCAGCAGCCGTACAGGGGTCGATCAGCCCCAGCATTTT
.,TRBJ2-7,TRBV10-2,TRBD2,CASSEAGLTTKGSYEQYF,TGCGCCAGCAGTGAAGCGGGACTTACGACAAAGGGCTCCTACGAGCAGTACTTC
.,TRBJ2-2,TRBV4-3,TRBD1,CASSRTGVGTGELFF,TGCGCCAGCAGTCGGACAGGGGTTGGCACCGGGGAGCTGTTTTTT
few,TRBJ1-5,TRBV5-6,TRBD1,CASSRRGGLQPQHF,TGTGCCAGCAGCCGACGAGGGGGCCTTCAGCCCCAGCATTTT
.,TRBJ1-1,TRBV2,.,CASSEGRGQMAFF,TGTGCCAGCAGTGAAGGCAGGGGACAAATGGCTTTCTTT
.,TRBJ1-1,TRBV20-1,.,CSARVYTEAFF,TGCAGTGCTAGGGTTTACACTGAAGCTTTCTTT
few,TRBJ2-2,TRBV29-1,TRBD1,CSVRQGADPNTGELFF,TGCAGCGTTCGACAGGGGGCAGATCCGAACACCGGGGAGCTGTTTTTT
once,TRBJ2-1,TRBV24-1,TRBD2,CATSDPRASGGSYNEQFF,TGTGCCACCAGTGATCCACGGGCTAGCGGAGGCTCCTACAATGAGCAGTTCTTC